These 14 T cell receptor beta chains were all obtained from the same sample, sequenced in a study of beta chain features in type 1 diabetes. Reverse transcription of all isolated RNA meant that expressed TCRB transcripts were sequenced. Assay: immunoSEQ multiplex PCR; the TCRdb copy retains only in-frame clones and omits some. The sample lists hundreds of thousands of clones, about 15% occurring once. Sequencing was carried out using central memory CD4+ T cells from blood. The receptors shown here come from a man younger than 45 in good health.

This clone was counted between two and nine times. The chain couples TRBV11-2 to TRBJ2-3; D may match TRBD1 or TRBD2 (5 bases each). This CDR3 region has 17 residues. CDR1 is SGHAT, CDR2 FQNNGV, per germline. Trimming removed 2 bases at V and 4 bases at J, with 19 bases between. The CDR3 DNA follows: TGTGCCAGCAGCTTAAAGCCACTCAACTTGGGGGCAGATACGCAGTATTTT. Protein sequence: CASSLKPLNLGADTQYF.

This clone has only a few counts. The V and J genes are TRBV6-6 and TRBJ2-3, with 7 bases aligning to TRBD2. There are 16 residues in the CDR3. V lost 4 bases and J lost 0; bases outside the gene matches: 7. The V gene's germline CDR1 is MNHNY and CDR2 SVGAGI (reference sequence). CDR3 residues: CASSSGRGSSTDTQYF. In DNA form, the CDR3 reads TGTGCCAGCAGTTCAGGGAGGGGTTCTAGCACAGATACGCAGTATTTT.

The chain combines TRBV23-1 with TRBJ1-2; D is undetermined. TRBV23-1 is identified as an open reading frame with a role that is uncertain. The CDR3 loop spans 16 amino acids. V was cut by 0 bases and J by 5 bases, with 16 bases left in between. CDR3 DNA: TGCGCCAGCAGTCAATCGCAAGGATATAGGGTATATGGCTACACCTTC. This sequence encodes CASSQSQGYRVYGYTF.

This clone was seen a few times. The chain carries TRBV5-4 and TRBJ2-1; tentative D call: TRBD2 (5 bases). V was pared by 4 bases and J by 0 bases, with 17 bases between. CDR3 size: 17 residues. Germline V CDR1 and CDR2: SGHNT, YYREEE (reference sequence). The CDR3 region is CASSQERAWSSYNEQFF. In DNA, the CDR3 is TGTGCCAGCAGCCAAGAGAGGGCATGGAGCTCCTACAATGAGCAGTTCTTC.

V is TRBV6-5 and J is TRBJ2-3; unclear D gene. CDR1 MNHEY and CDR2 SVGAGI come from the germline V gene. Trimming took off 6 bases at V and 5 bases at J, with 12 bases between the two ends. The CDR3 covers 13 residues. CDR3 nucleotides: TGTGCCAGCAGAGGACGGGTACGAGATACGCAGTATTTT. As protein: CASRGRVRDTQYF.

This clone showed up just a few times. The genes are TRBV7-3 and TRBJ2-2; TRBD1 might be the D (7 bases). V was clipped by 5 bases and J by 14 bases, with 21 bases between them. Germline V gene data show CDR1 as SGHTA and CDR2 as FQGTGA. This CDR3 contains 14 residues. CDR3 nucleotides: TGTGCCAGCAGCCCAGGGGGGTGGACAGGTGAACTGTTTTTT. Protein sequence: CASSPGGWTGELFF. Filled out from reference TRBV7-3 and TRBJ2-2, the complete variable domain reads GAGVSQTPSNKVTEKGKYVELRCDPISGHTALYWYRQSLGQGPEFLIYFQGTGAADDSGLPNDRFFAVRPEGSVSTLKIQRTERGDSAVYLCASSPGGWTGELFFGEGSRLTVL.

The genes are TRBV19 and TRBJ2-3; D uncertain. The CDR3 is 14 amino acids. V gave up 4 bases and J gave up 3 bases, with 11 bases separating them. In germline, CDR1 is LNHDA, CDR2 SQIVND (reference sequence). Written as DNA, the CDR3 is TGTGCCAGTAGTACGTGGGCTGCGACAGATACGCAGTATTTT. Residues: CASSTWAATDTQYF.

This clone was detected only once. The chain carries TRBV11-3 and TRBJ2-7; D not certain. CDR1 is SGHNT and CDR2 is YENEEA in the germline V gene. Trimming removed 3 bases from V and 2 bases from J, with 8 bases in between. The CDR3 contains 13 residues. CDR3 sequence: CASSLTAAYEQYF. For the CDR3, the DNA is TGTGCCAGCAGCTTGACGGCCGCCTACGAGCAGTACTTC.

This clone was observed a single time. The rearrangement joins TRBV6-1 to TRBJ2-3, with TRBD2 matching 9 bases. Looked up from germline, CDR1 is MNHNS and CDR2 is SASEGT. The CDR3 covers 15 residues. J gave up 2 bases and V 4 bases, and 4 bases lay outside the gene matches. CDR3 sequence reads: CASSVTSGLTDTQYF. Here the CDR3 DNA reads TGTGCCAGCAGTGTGACTAGCGGCCTCACAGATACGCAGTATTTT.

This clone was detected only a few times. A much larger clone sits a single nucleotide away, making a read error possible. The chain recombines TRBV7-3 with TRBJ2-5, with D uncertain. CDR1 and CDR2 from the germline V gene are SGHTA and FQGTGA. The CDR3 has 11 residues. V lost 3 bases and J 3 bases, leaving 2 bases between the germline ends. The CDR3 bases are TGTGCCAGCAGCTTTAAAGAGACCCAGTACTTC. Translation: CASSFKETQYF.

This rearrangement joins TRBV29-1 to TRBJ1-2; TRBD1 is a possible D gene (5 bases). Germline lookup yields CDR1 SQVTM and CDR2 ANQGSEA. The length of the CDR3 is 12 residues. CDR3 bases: TGCAACGTCTCCCTTCCAGGGTTCGGCTACACCTTC. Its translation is CNVSLPGFGYTF.

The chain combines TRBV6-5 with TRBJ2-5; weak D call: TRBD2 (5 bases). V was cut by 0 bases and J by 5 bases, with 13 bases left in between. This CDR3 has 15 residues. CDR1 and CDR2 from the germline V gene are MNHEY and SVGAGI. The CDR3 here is CASSYSRSRGETQYF. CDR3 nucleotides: TGTGCCAGCAGTTACTCGAGGTCGAGAGGGGAGACCCAGTACTTC.

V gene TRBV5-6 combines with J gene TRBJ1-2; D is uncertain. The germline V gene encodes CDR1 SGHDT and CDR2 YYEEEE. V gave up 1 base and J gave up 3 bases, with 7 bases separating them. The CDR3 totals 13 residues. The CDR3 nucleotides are TGTGCCAGCAGCTTGCCCGGAGACTATGGCTACACCTTC. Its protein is CASSLPGDYGYTF. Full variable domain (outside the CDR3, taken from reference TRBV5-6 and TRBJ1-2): DAGVTQSPTHLIKTRGQQVTLRCSPKSGHDTVSWYQQALGQGPQFIFQYYEEEERQRGNFPDRFSGHQFPNYSSELNVNALLLGDSALYLCASSLPGDYGYTFGSGTRLTVV.

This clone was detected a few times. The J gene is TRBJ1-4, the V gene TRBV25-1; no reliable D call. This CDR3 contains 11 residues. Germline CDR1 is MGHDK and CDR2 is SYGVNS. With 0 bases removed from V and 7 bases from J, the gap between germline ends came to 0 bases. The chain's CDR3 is CASSEYEKLFF. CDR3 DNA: TGTGCCAGCAGTGAATATGAAAAACTGTTTTTT.